This T cell receptor (beta chain) was captured in a study of blood T cell repertoires in COVID-19 (dated by TCRdb to the early 2020s). Regarding the research as a whole: Collaborator samples came from the United States, Italy and Spain and covered acute and convalescent phases of COVID-19. The repertoires were released in a freely available public database intended as a resource for research on the immune response to SARS-CoV-2. A de-identified subject ID, COVID-19 status, age in years and sex were almost always included in the sample metadata. Where available, HLA class I and class II types were taken from metadata supplied by the sample provider and were not determined by assay-based typing. The prospective study material was composed of cDNA or gDNA derived from T cells, B-cell-depleted T cells, or PBMCs. Samples were obtained from the ongoing ImmuneRACE study (first 160 participants) and from over a thousand subjects provided by 6 global collaborators. The dataset comprised deeply sampled blood TCRbeta repertoires from subjects exposed to, actively infected with, or recovered from COVID-19.

As for this clone: Its antigen remains undetermined. The input lacks base qualities; no much larger clone sits a single base away.

What the work shows at the level of the full study, not this receptor alone: The amount of clinical and demographic metadata varied by source and participant and was provided uncurated.

The CDR3 has 13 amino acids, counting the end cysteine and phenylalanine. Only the CDR3 portion is preserved as DNA: 39 bases, with reading frame beginning at the first base. V and J are truncated by 8 bases and 1 base respectively, leaving an intervening sequence of 11 bases. From the germline V gene (reference sequence), CDR1 is MNHEY and CDR2 is SMNVEV. Collaborating institutions collected whole blood in K2EDTA tubes following their own protocols. Collaborator samples were shipped for TCRbeta analysis as frozen whole blood, isolated PBMCs, or DNA extracted from either sample type. The immunoSEQ Assay, a bias-controlled multiplex PCR, was used to amplify TCRbeta CDR3 regions from genomic DNA. The paper's data handling went like this. Nucleated cell counts per sample were estimated from amplification of reference gene primers within the assay. To quantify the absolute abundance of each unique TCRbeta CDR3 rearrangement, sequence reads were collapsed and filtered. Productive Simpson clonality was computed per sample as the square root of Simpson's diversity index over productive rearrangements. TCRdb's version of the immuneACCESS table is confined to in-frame rearrangements and falls short of the full clone set. An unresolved V gene accounts for under half of the shortfall where checked; the remainder is of unknown origin. V and J calls and clone size follow that table, whereas D and trimming were derived from the DNA. Counted in this sample were about 60,000 clones; about 77% of them appeared once. The ten largest clonotypes hold 25% of the sample.

This sequence was found in a human donor in a cohort sampled during active COVID-19. Sequenced input: peripheral blood. The chain was built from TRBV27 and TRBJ2-5, with a weak D call of TRBD2 (6 bases match). The sequence in DNA is TGTGCCAGCTCAGGGACTGTCCAAGAGACCCAGTACTTC. The encoded protein is CASSGTVQETQYF.